This note documents a single T cell receptor beta chain sequence. Only in-frame clones appear in the TCRdb table, and some are missing; sequencing was by immunoSEQ multiplex PCR. The sample holds 1,400,000 or so clones, just under 99% seen once. This entry belongs to a study of shared clonotypes between healthy human individuals. V was shortened by 0 bases and J by 3 bases, with 13 bases between the two germline ends. From germline, CDR1 is SGDLS and CDR2 YYNGEE. CDR3 size: 15 residues. The source is a man aged 30 to 45 in good health. This sequence joins TRBV9 and TRBJ2-7, with a tentative D call TRBD2 (6 bases). Sequences were obtained from naive CD4+ T cells sorted from blood. The subset: CD45RA+ positively selected. The CDR3 sequence is CASSVDLQEGYEQYF. CDR3 nucleotide sequence: TGTGCCAGCAGCGTAGACCTACAGGAGGGCTACGAGCAGTACTTC.